This T cell receptor (beta chain) was obtained from a study of CD8+ T cells in alopecia areata. Study at large: Treated patients swallowed 5 to 10 mg of oral tofacitinib twice daily. Study-level points and caveats: The link between baseline CD8+ expansion and response remains uncertain with one nonresponder.

Treatment indicated: oral pan-JAK inhibitor, 5-10 mg twice daily. Specimens obtained from alopecia areata patients comprised lesional scalp punch biopsies and peripheral blood. Sequencing templates came from extracted RNA that was reverse transcribed into cDNA. Sequencing used immunoSEQ multiplex PCR; TCRdb keeps in-frame clones, though not all of them. Among around 100,000 clones listed, 50% to 65% were seen once. This clone was found a few times. Its specificity is not known. The sequencing here drew on CD4+ T cells sorted from blood, taken at week 24, from a patient treated with tofacitinib. The sequence derives from a human donor with alopecia areata.

Here the CDR3 reads CSVEKQAGYEQYF. The CDR3, as DNA: TGCAGCGTTGAGAAGCAGGCCGGCTACGAGCAGTACTTC. The chain links TRBV29-1 to TRBJ2-7, with D unresolved. The germline V gene has CDR1 SQVTM and CDR2 ANQGSEA. Trimming removed 3 bases from V and 3 bases from J, with 12 bases in between. The CDR3 extends over 13 amino acids.